These 24 T cell receptor beta chains were all obtained from the same sample, sequenced in a study of OX40 agonist ivuxolimab in advanced cancers. Some clones are missing from TCRdb's copy, which holds only in-frame ones; the method was immunoSEQ multiplex PCR. Counted here are about 27,000 clones, around 81% occurring once; the ten biggest clones make up about 34%. The sequences come from CD4+ or CD8+ T cells sorted from blood, collected in a trial of the OX40 agonist ivuxolimab. The origin of the receptors is an adult with an advanced solid tumor such as melanoma, head and neck, liver or kidney cancer.

The CDR3 spells CASSHRGGYNSPLHF. For the CDR3, the DNA is TGTGCCAGCAGTCACCGGGGGGGATATAATTCACCCCTCCACTTT. The chain has TRBV28 and TRBJ1-6; TRBD1 is a possible D gene (5 bases). The CDR3 extends over 15 amino acids. V was trimmed by 5 bases and J by 4 bases, leaving 12 bases between them. Germline lookup yields CDR1 MDHEN and CDR2 SYDVKM. The variable domain in full, completed from reference TRBV28 and TRBJ1-6, reads DVKVTQSSRYLVKRTGEKVFLECVQDMDHENMFWYRQDPGLGLRLIYFSYDVKMKEKGDIPEGYSVSREKKERFSLILESASTNQTSMYLCASSHRGGYNSPLHFGNGTRLTVT.

The chain employs TRBV28 and TRBJ1-3; the D gene is possibly TRBD1 (5 bases). The CDR3 sequence is 15 residues long. Germline CDR1 and CDR2: MDHEN and SYDVKM. The ends were cut back, 5 bases at V and 0 bases at J, with 11 bases in the middle. CDR3: CASSLDSSSGNTIYF. The CDR3 nucleotides are TGTGCCAGCAGTCTCGACAGTAGCTCTGGAAACACCATATATTTT.

The chain links TRBV9 to TRBJ2-7; D is perhaps TRBD2 (6 bases). V was trimmed by 0 bases and J by 0 bases, leaving 10 bases between them. The CDR3 extends over 15 amino acids. Germline V CDR1 and CDR2: SGDLS, YYNGEE. CDR3 residues: CASSVGSGASYEQYF. The CDR3, as DNA: TGTGCCAGCAGCGTAGGGTCGGGAGCCTCCTACGAGCAGTACTTC.

The chain couples TRBV4-1 to TRBJ2-5; 7 nucleotides agree with TRBD1. CDR1 is MGHRA, CDR2 YSYEKL, per germline. V gave up 1 base and J gave up 2 bases; unmatched junction bases: 7. The CDR3 is 16 residues long. In DNA, the CDR3 is TGCGCCAGCAGCCAAGTCTTGGGACAGAAACAAGAGACCCAGTACTTC. Translated, it gives CASSQVLGQKQETQYF.

The V and J genes are TRBV6-1 and TRBJ2-1, with unresolved D. CDR1 and CDR2 from the germline V gene are MNHNS and SASEGT. V was trimmed by 7 bases and J by 0 bases, leaving 7 bases between them. The CDR3 contains 13 residues. CDR3 DNA sequence: TGTGCCAGCACCAGCCCCTCCTACAATGAGCAGTTCTTC. It codes for CASTSPSYNEQFF.

The CDR3 DNA sequence: TGTGCCAGTAGTATTGGTCGGGATACGCAGTATTTT. It encodes CASSIGRDTQYF. The genes are TRBV19 and TRBJ2-3; D is unclear. V lost 3 bases to trimming and J lost 6 bases, with 7 bases between them. CDR1 and CDR2 (germline): LNHDA, SQIVND (reference sequence). The CDR3 spans 12 residues.

The J gene is TRBJ1-2, the V gene TRBV6-1; D unresolved. V was shortened by 6 bases and J by 4 bases, with 9 bases between the two germline ends. The CDR3 spans 12 residues. Germline V gene lookup returns CDR1 MNHNS and CDR2 SASEGT. The CDR3 here is CASSATAYGYTF. The CDR3 DNA reads as TGTGCCAGCAGCGCGACCGCCTATGGCTACACCTTC.

The gene calls are TRBV27 and TRBJ2-1; possible D gene TRBD1, 5 bases. The germline CDR1 and CDR2 sequences are MNHEY and SMNVEV (reference sequence). The V end was cut by 5 bases, the J end by 4 bases, with 15 bases between. This CDR3 region has 15 residues. CDR3 region: CASSPTALYYNEQFF. For the CDR3, the DNA is TGTGCCAGCAGTCCGACAGCCCTATATTACAATGAGCAGTTCTTC.

The chain has TRBV6-6 and TRBJ1-1, with a tentative D call TRBD1 (5 bases). Trimming left V 6 bases short and J 3 bases short, with 11 bases between. The CDR3 totals 13 residues. Germline CDR1 and CDR2: MNHNY and SVGAGI (reference sequence). The CDR3 sequence: CASSPDSYTEAFF. In DNA form, the CDR3 reads TGTGCCAGCAGCCCAGACAGCTACACTGAAGCTTTCTTT.

This chain uses TRBV21-1 with TRBJ2-7. TRBV21-1 is tagged as a pseudogene. CDR3 size: 18 residues. CDR3: CASSNRVPGRKTSYEQYF. The CDR3 nucleotides read TGTGCCAGCAGCAATAGGGTGCCGGGACGGAAGACCTCCTACGAGCAGTACTTC.

The chain couples TRBV25-1 to TRBJ2-7; a weak D match, TRBD2 (6 bases). V was cut by 4 bases and J by 7 bases, with 17 bases left in between. The CDR3 extends over 14 amino acids. CDR1 is MGHDK, CDR2 SYGVNS, per germline. CDR3 amino acids: CASSAYQSAGEQYF. The CDR3 DNA follows: TGTGCCAGCAGTGCCTATCAGTCGGCGGGGGAGCAGTACTTC.

The gene calls are TRBV5-1 and TRBJ1-1, with TRBD1 matching over 7 bases. CDR1 is SGHRS and CDR2 is YFSETQ in the germline V gene. V trimming: 3 bases; J trimming: 8 bases; junction bases outside the gene matches: 7. This CDR3 is 13 amino acids long. The CDR3 here is CASSSTGDREAFF. The CDR3 nucleotides are TGCGCCAGCAGCTCTACAGGGGATCGAGAAGCTTTCTTT.

The chain joins TRBV11-2 to TRBJ2-7; 11 nucleotides align to TRBD2. Germline V CDR1 and CDR2: SGHAT, FQNNGV. The CDR3 sequence is 15 residues long. The ends lost 5 bases at V and 2 bases at J; junction bases unmatched: 5. CDR3 bases: TGTGCCAGCAGCATGACTAGCGGGGATACCTACGAGCAGTACTTC. Amino acid sequence: CASSMTSGDTYEQYF. Looking up the rest from reference TRBV11-2 and TRBJ2-7 gives the full variable domain: EAGVAQSPRYKIIEKRQSVAFWCNPISGHATLYWYQQILGQGPKLLIQFQNNGVVDDSQLPKDRFSAERLKGVDSTLKIQPAKLEDSAVYLCASSMTSGDTYEQYFGPGTRLTVT.

Of note for this clone: In the same sample, other DNA sequences code for this CDR3. This chain links TRBV6-5 with TRBJ2-7; 11 bases fit TRBD2. CDR1 and CDR2 from the germline V gene are MNHEY and SVGAGI. CDR3 length equals 14 residues. Germline trimming cut 2 bases from V and 3 bases from J; bases unmatched to any gene: 0. This CDR3 reads CASSYGTSGYEQYF. DNA of the CDR3: TGTGCCAGCAGTTACGGGACTAGCGGCTACGAGCAGTACTTC.

In DNA form, the CDR3 reads TGCGCCAGCAGCCACTCACAGGGGGCAAATGAGCAGTTCTTC. This encodes CASSHSQGANEQFF. The V gene is TRBV4-1, the J gene TRBJ2-1, with TRBD1 matching 9 bases. V was pared by 3 bases and J by 7 bases, with 4 bases of the junction left unmatched. Germline-derived CDR1 and CDR2 are MGHRA and YSYEKL. This CDR3 contains 14 residues.

The genes are TRBV6-6 and TRBJ1-1, with 7 bases that match TRBD1. The V and J ends lost 0 bases and 0 bases, in that order; junction bases with no gene match: 4. Germline-derived CDR1 and CDR2 are MNHNY and SVGAGI (reference sequence). The CDR3 totals 16 residues. CDR3 coding DNA: TGTGCCAGCAGTTACTCCCCGGGACAGTTGAACACTGAAGCTTTCTTT. Residues: CASSYSPGQLNTEAFF.

J is TRBJ2-5 and V is TRBV27; D is undetermined. CDR1 is MNHEY and CDR2 is SMNVEV in the germline V gene (reference sequence). V was pared by 1 base and J by 0 bases, with 3 bases between. This CDR3 comprises 13 residues. In DNA, the CDR3 is TGTGCCAGCAGTTTATTCCACCAAGAGACCCAGTACTTC. The encoded protein is CASSLFHQETQYF.

The V and J genes are TRBV9 and TRBJ2-1, with 12 bases lining up with TRBD2. CDR1 is SGDLS, CDR2 YYNGEE, per germline. After removal of 4 bases from V and 9 bases from J, the junction contained 5 bases not matched to a gene. The CDR3 runs 14 residues. The CDR3, as DNA: TGTGCCAGCAGCCCGGGACTAGCGGGTTTTGAGCAGTTCTTC. Amino acids: CASSPGLAGFEQFF.

The chain is built from TRBV18 and TRBJ2-3, with 9 bases identical to TRBD2. V was clipped by 3 bases and J by 2 bases; unmatched bases: 6. The length of the CDR3 is 16 residues. Germline V gene data show CDR1 as KGHSH and CDR2 as LQKENI. DNA for the CDR3: TGTGCCAGCTCACCCACCCGCGGGGGGGACACAGATACGCAGTATTTT. Amino acid sequence: CASSPTRGGDTDTQYF. The full variable domain, in which reference TRBV18 and TRBJ2-3 provide the parts outside the CDR3, is NAGVMQNPRHLVRRRGQEARLRCSPMKGHSHVYWYRQLPEEGLKFMVYLQKENIIDESGMPKERFSAEFPKEGPSILRIQQVVRGDSAAYFCASSPTRGGDTDTQYFGPGTRLTVL.

The chain employs TRBV29-1 and TRBJ2-1; D could derive from TRBD1 or TRBD2 (5 bases each). CDR1 SQVTM and CDR2 ANQGSEA come from the germline V gene. V lost 7 bases and J lost 0, with 13 bases in between. This CDR3 region has 14 residues. The CDR3 sequence: CSASGTVSYNEQFF. The CDR3 bases are TGCAGCGCTTCCGGGACGGTCTCCTACAATGAGCAGTTCTTC.

This clone is medium-sized. The chain is built from TRBV2 and TRBJ2-5; the match to TRBD2 covers 10 bases. The CDR3 loop spans 15 amino acids. V shed 1 base, J shed 4 bases, and the junction held 3 bases outside the gene matches. In germline, CDR1 is SNHLY, CDR2 FYNNEI. This CDR3 is CASSEVASGGETQYF. CDR3 nucleotides: TGTGCCAGCAGTGAAGTAGCTAGCGGGGGAGAGACCCAGTACTTC.

This clone was counted only a few times. The chain is built from TRBV9 and TRBJ1-2; D is unresolved. The CDR3 is made up of 14 amino acids. CDR1 and CDR2 from the germline V gene are SGDLS and YYNGEE. Trimming removed 0 bases at V and 6 bases at J, with 12 bases between. This CDR3 reads CASSVGGERDGYTF. In nucleotides, the CDR3 is TGTGCCAGCAGCGTAGGAGGAGAAAGGGATGGCTACACCTTC. Filled out from reference TRBV9 and TRBJ1-2, the complete variable domain reads DSGVTQTPKHLITATGQRVTLRCSPRSGDLSVYWYQQSLDQGLQFLIQYYNGEERAKGNILERFSAQQFPDLHSELNLSSLELGDSALYFCASSVGGERDGYTFGSGTRLTVV.

This clone appeared a few times. The chain is built from TRBV9 and TRBJ2-1; D is possibly TRBD1 (5 bases). V was pared by 2 bases and J by 2 bases, with 11 bases between. CDR1 and CDR2 (germline): SGDLS, YYNGEE. This CDR3 is built from 15 residues. CDR3 bases: TGTGCCAGCAGCGTGGGGCAGGGCCCCTACAATGAGCAGTTCTTC. Translation: CASSVGQGPYNEQFF.

The chain combines TRBV28 with TRBJ2-3; D call uncertain. Trimming shortened V by 2 bases and J by 2 bases, and 5 bases separated the two germline ends. CDR1 and CDR2 (germline): MDHEN, SYDVKM. The CDR3 is 13 amino acids. The CDR3 nucleotides are TGTGCCAGCAGTTTACAATTCACAGATACGCAGTATTTT. As protein: CASSLQFTDTQYF. The whole variable domain, remainder taken from reference TRBV28 and TRBJ2-3, is DVKVTQSSRYLVKRTGEKVFLECVQDMDHENMFWYRQDPGLGLRLIYFSYDVKMKEKGDIPEGYSVSREKKERFSLILESASTNQTSMYLCASSLQFTDTQYFGPGTRLTVL.